This TCR beta chain was profiled in a study of blood T cell repertoires in COVID-19. Study-wide context: COVID-19 samples, acute and convalescent, were from the United States, Italy and Spain. The analysed material was cDNA or gDNA that came from T cells, B-cell-depleted T cells, or PBMCs.

The germline gives CDR1 SGHAT, CDR2 FQDESV (reference sequence). This CDR3 is built from 15 residues. V trimming: 5 bases; J trimming: 1 base; junction bases outside the gene matches: 2. Sequenced by immunoSEQ multiplex PCR; TCRdb stores in-frame clones only, minus some. The table has around 210,000 clones, about 90% seen once. The chain combines TRBV11-1 with TRBJ1-6, with 7 bases fitting TRBD1. This receptor was taken from a young woman who had recovered from COVID-19. Source material: PBMCs or T cells enriched from blood (not recorded which). CDR3 sequence reads: CASSPQGSYNSPLHF. In DNA form, the CDR3 reads TGTGCCAGCAGCCCACAGGGGTCCTATAATTCACCCCTCCACTTT.